The 26 T cell receptor beta chains listed next were all sequenced from one sample in a study of T cell responses to AZD1222 COVID-19 vaccine. TCRdb keeps only in-frame clones here, not all; method: immunoSEQ multiplex PCR. The sample yields about 100,000 clones, nearly 95% seen once. The starting material was peripheral blood, obtained on day 0 of AZD1222 vaccination. These receptors came from an adult in good health.

This clone appeared a single time. V and J are TRBV9 and TRBJ2-2; 13 bases agree with TRBD2. The trim removed 4 bases at V and 5 bases at J, leaving 8 bases unmatched. CDR3 length: 17 residues. Germline CDR1 and CDR2: SGDLS and YYNGEE. The DNA of the CDR3 is TGTGCCAGCAGCCCTCGGACTAGCGGGAGTCTAACCGGGGAGCTGTTTTTT. This sequence encodes CASSPRTSGSLTGELFF. The variable domain in full, completed from reference TRBV9 and TRBJ2-2, reads DSGVTQTPKHLITATGQRVTLRCSPRSGDLSVYWYQQSLDQGLQFLIQYYNGEERAKGNILERFSAQQFPDLHSELNLSSLELGDSALYFCASSPRTSGSLTGELFFGEGSRLTVL.

The gene calls are TRBV6-2 or TRBV6-3 and TRBJ2-3; TRBD1 or TRBD2 may be the D gene (5 bases each). V was shortened by 5 bases and J by 3 bases, with 15 bases between the two germline ends. This CDR3 region has 15 residues. The germline V gene encodes CDR1 MNHEY and CDR2 SVGEGT. Here the CDR3 reads CASSVREEGTDTQYF. DNA for the CDR3: TGTGCCAGCAGTGTCCGAGAAGAGGGGACAGATACGCAGTATTTT.

V and J are TRBV2 and TRBJ2-2; TRBD1 matches at 9 bases. This CDR3 has 13 amino acids. Germline V lookup: CDR1 SNHLY, CDR2 FYNNEI. The J segment lost 6 bases and the V segment lost 8 bases, leaving 4 bases of the junction unmatched. CDR3 coding DNA: TGTGCCAGCGGGACAGGGTATGCCGGGGAGCTGTTTTTT. Its translation is CASGTGYAGELFF.

This rearrangement joins TRBV5-4 to TRBJ1-2, with 7 bases fitting TRBD1. V lost 4 bases to trimming and J lost 2 bases; unmatched junction nucleotides: 5. In germline, CDR1 is SGHNT, CDR2 YYREEE (reference sequence). The CDR3 covers 14 residues. CDR3 residues: CASSIGGSNYGYTF. The CDR3 DNA sequence: TGTGCCAGCAGCATAGGGGGCTCCAACTATGGCTACACCTTC.

The rearrangement links TRBV28 to TRBJ1-1; TRBD1 might be the D (5 bases). The CDR3 has 12 residues. V was shortened by 7 bases and J by 4 bases, with 10 bases between the two germline ends. CDR1 and CDR2 from the germline V gene are MDHEN and SYDVKM. The CDR3 DNA reads as TGTGCCAGCAAAGGACAAATCACTGAAGCTTTCTTT. It yields the protein CASKGQITEAFF.

CDR3 region: CASSIGTNQETQYF. DNA of the CDR3: TGTGCCAGTAGTATAGGGACTAACCAAGAGACCCAGTACTTC. The chain employs TRBV19 and TRBJ2-5, with D perhaps matching TRBD2 (6 bases). CDR3 length: 14 amino acids. With 1 base removed from V and 0 bases from J, the gap between germline ends came to 6 bases. Per the germline V gene, CDR1 is LNHDA and CDR2 is SQIVND (reference sequence).

V usage is TRBV2 and J usage is TRBJ2-7; either TRBD1 or TRBD2 may supply D (5 bases each). Trimming removed 5 bases from V and 5 bases from J, with 16 bases in between. Germline CDR1 SNHLY, CDR2 FYNNEI. This CDR3 region has 14 residues. Here the CDR3 DNA reads TGTGCCAGCAGTACTGATGGGACCTCTCACGAGCAGTACTTC. Translating it yields CASSTDGTSHEQYF.

The chain employs TRBV14 and TRBJ2-1, with D unresolved. CDR3 length: 15 residues. The V end was cut by 1 base, the J end by 0 bases, with 7 bases between. The germline V gene encodes CDR1 SGHDN and CDR2 FVKESK. The CDR3 DNA sequence: TGTGCCAGCAGCCAAGTGTTAAGCTCCTACAATGAGCAGTTCTTC. The encoded protein is CASSQVLSSYNEQFF. Using reference TRBV14 and TRBJ2-1 for the parts outside the CDR3, the full variable domain is EAGVTQFPSHSVIEKGQTVTLRCDPISGHDNLYWYRRVMGKEIKFLLHFVKESKQDESGMPNNRFLAERTGGTYSTLKVQPAELEDSGVYFCASSQVLSSYNEQFFGPGTRLTVL.

The rearrangement uses TRBV11-2 and TRBJ2-7, with D unclear. Germline CDR1 is SGHAT and CDR2 is FQNNGV. The V end lost 4 bases, the J end lost 5 bases, and 15 bases lay between the germline ends. This CDR3 comprises 14 residues. The CDR3 reads CASSSPPGYNEQYF. DNA for the CDR3: TGTGCCAGCAGCTCCCCCCCGGGCTACAACGAGCAGTACTTC.

The V gene is TRBV2, the J gene TRBJ1-2; TRBD1 matches 8 bases. CDR1 and CDR2 from the germline V gene are SNHLY and FYNNEI. CDR3 length: 12 residues. V lost 8 bases to trimming and J lost 7 bases; unmatched junction nucleotides: 6. The CDR3 nucleotides are TGTGCCAGCCCGACAGGGGCGGGTGGCTACACCTTC. Its translation is CASPTGAGGYTF.

This chain links TRBV28 with TRBJ2-7, with TRBD1 identical over 7 bases. Germline trimming cut 6 bases from V and 3 bases from J; bases unmatched to any gene: 5. Germline values: CDR1 MDHEN, CDR2 SYDVKM. The CDR3 extends over 13 amino acids. As DNA, the CDR3 is TGTGCCAGCAGAGACAGGGCCAGCTACGAGCAGTACTTC. Translation gives CASRDRASYEQYF.

J is TRBJ2-1 and V is TRBV18; D uncertain. The CDR3 consists of 15 residues. The ends were cut back, 3 bases at V and 6 bases at J, with 15 bases in the middle. CDR1 and CDR2 (germline): KGHSH, LQKENI. The CDR3 sequence is CASSPPRTQANEQFF. The CDR3 coding sequence is TGTGCCAGCTCACCCCCCCGCACCCAGGCCAATGAGCAGTTCTTC.

The chain is built from TRBV4-2 and TRBJ2-7, with D maybe TRBD2 (7 bases). This CDR3 contains 15 residues. V shed 4 bases and J shed 5 bases, with 18 bases lying between them. Germline CDR1 and CDR2: LGHNA and YNFKEQ. The DNA of the CDR3 is TGTGCCAGCAGCCCCACCTTTGGGGGGGCGAACGAGCAGTACTTC. It specifies CASSPTFGGANEQYF.

This chain joins TRBV10-3 and TRBJ1-6; D may be TRBD1 (6 bases). The CDR3 is 15 amino acids. Germline V CDR1 and CDR2: ENHRY, SYGVKD. Between the trimmed V and J ends, which lost 9 bases and 7 bases, there was a span of 19 bases. This CDR3 is CAMSRDTPLNSPLHF. CDR3 nucleotide sequence: TGTGCCATGAGCAGGGACACCCCCTTAAATTCACCCCTCCACTTT.

This clone came up once. The chain uses TRBV2 and TRBJ1-2, with D uncertain. Germline V gene sequence: CDR1 SNHLY, CDR2 FYNNEI. The CDR3 consists of 10 residues. Trimming pared 4 bases from V and 7 bases from J, leaving 4 bases between. CDR3 region: CASSGLGYTF. The DNA for the CDR3 is TGTGCCAGCAGTGGACTTGGCTACACCTTC. Full variable domain (rest looked up from reference TRBV2 and TRBJ1-2): EPEVTQTPSHQVTQMGQEVILRCVPISNHLYFYWYRQILGQKVEFLVSFYNNEISEKSEIFDDQFSVERPDGSNFTLKIRSTKLEDSAMYFCASSGLGYTFGSGTRLTVV.

DNA of the CDR3: TGTGCCAGCTCAGAAAGACAGGGCTTGGATGAAAAACTGTTTTTT. This encodes CASSERQGLDEKLFF. This sequence joins TRBV18 and TRBJ1-4, with 7 nucleotides matching TRBD1. V lost 5 bases to trimming and J lost 6 bases; unmatched junction nucleotides: 9. Germline V gene lookup returns CDR1 KGHSH and CDR2 LQKENI. CDR3 length equals 15 residues.

V and J are TRBV19 and TRBJ1-5, with TRBD1 matching 9 bases. The CDR3 contains 19 residues. Per the germline V gene, CDR1 is LNHDA and CDR2 is SQIVND (reference sequence). V trimming: 4 bases; J trimming: 3 bases; junction bases outside the gene matches: 16. The CDR3 DNA sequence: TGTGCCAGTAGTAGGAGGGACAGGGACGTTGGGGCCTACAATCAGCCCCAGCATTTT. This gives the protein CASSRRDRDVGAYNQPQHF. Supplemented by reference TRBV19 and TRBJ1-5, the full variable domain reads DGGITQSPKYLFRKEGQNVTLSCEQNLNHDAMYWYRQDPGQGLRLIYYSQIVNDFQKGDIAEGYSVSREKKESFPLTVTSAQKNPTAFYLCASSRRDRDVGAYNQPQHFGDGTRLSIL.

V is TRBV4-1 and J is TRBJ2-1, with 8 bases that match TRBD2. Germline lookup yields CDR1 MGHRA and CDR2 YSYEKL. The length of the CDR3 is 15 residues. Unmatched junction bases numbered 6, after V lost 6 bases and J lost 2 bases. The CDR3 nucleotides read TGCGCCAGCAGTCAGAGCGGGAGCACCTACAATGAGCAGTTCTTC. Translation: CASSQSGSTYNEQFF.

This clone came up once. This rearrangement joins TRBV2 to TRBJ1-4; 7 positions agree with TRBD1. The ends lost 6 bases at V and 10 bases at J; junction bases unmatched: 14. Per germline, CDR1 SNHLY and CDR2 FYNNEI. This CDR3 has 15 amino acids. CDR3 loop: CASRDGTASDGKLFF. CDR3 DNA: TGTGCCAGCAGGGACGGGACAGCCAGTGACGGAAAACTGTTTTTT. Full variable domain (remainder filled in from reference TRBV2 and TRBJ1-4): EPEVTQTPSHQVTQMGQEVILRCVPISNHLYFYWYRQILGQKVEFLVSFYNNEISEKSEIFDDQFSVERPDGSNFTLKIRSTKLEDSAMYFCASRDGTASDGKLFFGSGTQLSVL.

The chain joins TRBV10-1 to TRBJ2-2, with TRBD1 matching over 9 bases. CDR3 length: 15 residues. Germline V CDR1 and CDR2: WNHNN, SYGVQD (reference sequence). Germline trimming cut 4 bases from V and 7 bases from J; bases unmatched to any gene: 7. The CDR3 region is CASSGGDRDNGELFF. In nucleotides, the CDR3 is TGCGCCAGCAGTGGTGGGGACAGGGATAACGGGGAGCTGTTTTTT.

The chain uses TRBV5-6 and TRBJ2-7; D is perhaps TRBD2 (6 bases). From germline, CDR1 is SGHDT and CDR2 YYEEEE. This CDR3 is 13 amino acids long. Trimming pared 4 bases from V and 7 bases from J, leaving 15 bases between. Written as DNA, the CDR3 is TGTGCCAGCAGCCGTCCTCGGGAGTGGGAGCAGTACTTC. Protein product: CASSRPREWEQYF.

The chain is built from TRBV7-9 and TRBJ2-7; 9 bases agree with TRBD1. The germline CDR1 and CDR2 sequences are SEHNR and FQNEAQ (reference sequence). Trimming took 4 bases from V and 2 from J; bases not matched to a gene: 6. This CDR3 is 15 amino acids long. This CDR3 reads CASSSVGTGTYEQYF. The DNA of the CDR3 is TGTGCCAGCAGCTCTGTAGGGACAGGGACCTACGAGCAGTACTTC.

The chain couples TRBV4-1 to TRBJ2-7; D perhaps matches TRBD2 (6 bases). V lost 4 bases to trimming and J lost 5 bases, with 18 bases between them. The germline gives CDR1 MGHRA, CDR2 YSYEKL. CDR3 size: 15 residues. CDR3 nucleotide sequence: TGCGCCAGCAGCCTCCAACTACCCGGGGGTCACGAGCAGTACTTC. As protein: CASSLQLPGGHEQYF.

V and J are TRBV6-5 and TRBJ2-3; D perhaps matches TRBD1 (8 bases). The CDR3 contains 15 residues. The germline V and J ends were trimmed by 6 bases and 4 bases, with 17 bases remaining between them. Germline V gives CDR1 MNHEY, CDR2 SVGAGI. The CDR3 region is CASSLTGEGADTQYF. The CDR3 region has the DNA TGTGCCAGCAGCCTGACAGGGGAGGGAGCAGATACGCAGTATTTT.

The chain is built from TRBV27 and TRBJ1-6; 8 bases are a match to TRBD1. The germline gives CDR1 MNHEY, CDR2 SMNVEV (reference sequence). V lost 0 bases and J lost 7; bases outside the gene matches: 8. The CDR3 is made up of 17 amino acids. CDR3: CASSLSPGGAINSPLHF. The CDR3 coding sequence is TGTGCCAGCAGTTTATCGCCAGGGGGCGCAATAAATTCACCCCTCCACTTT.

Only a few counts were recorded for this clone. CDR3 nucleotides: TGCAGCGCTACACTGGTGGAGCAGTTCTTC. This gives the protein CSATLVEQFF. The V call is TRBV29-1, the J call TRBJ2-1; D is unclear. This CDR3 is built from 10 residues. Germline CDR1 and CDR2: SQVTM and ANQGSEA. Trimming left V 7 bases short and J 10 bases short, with 11 bases between.